This is a list of T cell receptor beta chains from one sample in a study of blood T cells in healthy people across ages. TCRdb reprocessed the 5' RACE reads with MiXCR, giving one entry per CDR3 protein. Of roughly 800,000 distinct CDR3 sequences in the sample, nearly 60% are singletons; the top ten hold 22%. The sequenced material came from blood. Receptors were obtained from a man younger than 40 in good health. Both conserved end residues are trimmed from each CDR3. A D gene is named only where the DNA matches it firmly.

TRBV27	TRBD1	TRBJ2-7	ASSVGQGEHEQY
TRBV7-9	TRBD2	TRBJ2-7	ASSQRPGTTSKQY
TRBV4-2	TRBD1	TRBJ2-7	ASSQPGQFHEQY
TRBV29-1	.	TRBJ2-1	SVSFYNEQF
TRBV6-5	.	TRBJ1-6	ASSQFLNSPLH
TRBV28	.	TRBJ2-7	AIQSLGSYEQY
TRBV27	.	TRBJ2-1	ASSVGGYNEQF
TRBV20-1	.	TRBJ2-5	SAAGQSPETQY
TRBV5-8	.	TRBJ2-7	ASSPQVGHSYEQY
TRBV20-1	TRBD2	TRBJ2-7	SAKEAGTGEQY
TRBV6-5	.	TRBJ1-6	ASTWGEGSPLH
TRBV7-9	.	TRBJ2-3	ASSLEGLADTQY